The 17 T cell receptor beta chains in this list originate from one sample, sequenced in a study of metastatic and nonmetastatic thyroid tumors. None of the patients had undergone any treatment ahead of thyroid surgery. TCRdb ran MiXCR on the PCR reads. The table shows fewer than 25,000 clones, with 25% to 30% occurring only once. Material: blood. Source of these receptors: a male donor with papillary thyroid cancer or a benign thyroid nodule (not recorded which). Some clones in this sample may be carry-over from other donors' samples.

By share, this clone counts as medium-sized. The V gene is TRBV2, the J gene TRBJ1-2; TRBD1 agrees at 7 bases. The germline CDR1 and CDR2 sequences are SNHLY and FYNNEI. The J segment lost 5 bases and the V segment lost 0 bases, leaving 6 bases of the junction unmatched. The CDR3 is made up of 15 amino acids. CDR3 region: CASSEATTGRYGYTF. CDR3 sequence (DNA): TGTGCCAGCAGTGAAGCGACGACAGGGCGGTATGGCTACACCTTC. Combining the CDR3 with reference TRBV2 and TRBJ1-2 gives the whole variable domain EPEVTQTPSHQVTQMGQEVILRCVPISNHLYFYWYRQILGQKVEFLVSFYNNEISEKSEIFDDQFSVERPDGSNFTLKIRSTKLEDSAMYFCASSEATTGRYGYTFGSGTRLTVV.

This chain connects TRBV11-1 to TRBJ1-1; weak D call: TRBD1 (5 bases). The CDR3 extends over 18 amino acids. CDR1 and CDR2 from the germline V gene are SGHAT and FQDESV (reference sequence). V gave up 4 bases and J gave up 4 bases, with 25 bases separating them. The CDR3 nucleotides are TGTGCCAGCAGCTCACCCGACCCAGGGAAGCTGCGAGGCACTGAAGCTTTCTTT. It yields the protein CASSSPDPGKLRGTEAFF.

This clone was counted a few times. The V call is TRBV19, the J call TRBJ1-1; 11 bases fit TRBD1. Germline assignment: CDR1 LNHDA and CDR2 SQIVND (reference sequence). J lost 4 bases, V lost 8 bases, and 3 bases had no gene match. This CDR3 has 13 amino acids. CDR3 amino acids: CASSGTGGTEAFF. CDR3 coding DNA: TGTGCCAGTTCTGGGACAGGGGGCACTGAAGCTTTCTTT.

CDR3 amino acids: CASSWGGQGAYEQYF. CDR3 coding DNA: TGCGCCAGCAGCTGGGGTGGGCAGGGGGCCTACGAGCAGTACTTC. The rearrangement uses TRBV5-1 and TRBJ2-7; 7 nucleotides align to TRBD1. Germline loops: CDR1 SGHRS, CDR2 YFSETQ. V lost 3 bases, J lost 2 bases, and 8 bases stayed unmatched. This CDR3 is 15 amino acids long. Looking up the rest from reference TRBV5-1 and TRBJ2-7 gives the full variable domain: KAGVTQTPRYLIKTRGQQVTLSCSPISGHRSVSWYQQTPGQGLQFLFEYFSETQRNKGNFPGRFSGRQFSNSRSEMNVSTLELGDSALYLCASSWGGQGAYEQYFGPGTRLTVT.

V usage is TRBV5-1 and J usage is TRBJ2-7; D possibly corresponds to TRBD2 (6 bases). CDR3 length: 14 amino acids. V gave up 0 bases and J gave up 4 bases, with 11 bases separating them. Germline V gives CDR1 SGHRS, CDR2 YFSETQ. The CDR3: CASSLGLDSYEQYF. CDR3 nucleotide sequence: TGCGCCAGCAGCTTGGGACTAGACTCTTACGAGCAGTACTTC.

This clone is termed medium-sized (0.01 to 0.1%). The genes are TRBV7-2 and TRBJ2-2, with D tentatively TRBD1 or TRBD2 (5 bases each). Germline values: CDR1 SGHTA, CDR2 FQGNSA. The CDR3 is made up of 14 amino acids. Between the trimmed V and J ends, which lost 4 bases and 5 bases, there was a span of 11 bases. CDR3 in amino acids: CASSYRTGTGELFF. The CDR3 nucleotides read TGTGCCAGCAGCTACAGGACGGGAACCGGGGAGCTGTTTTTT.

V usage is TRBV20-1 and J usage is TRBJ1-6; no clear D gene. V was trimmed by 3 bases and J by 6 bases, leaving 18 bases between them. The CDR3 extends over 16 amino acids. CDR1 DFQATT and CDR2 SNEGSKA come from the germline V gene (reference sequence). In DNA, the CDR3 is TGCAGTGCTAGGCCAACACGGGGAAGTGGTAATTCACCCCTCCACTTT. Protein product: CSARPTRGSGNSPLHF.

This clone showed up just a few times. J is TRBJ2-2 and V is TRBV2; D call uncertain. CDR1 is SNHLY, CDR2 FYNNEI, per germline. This CDR3 comprises 12 residues. V lost 7 bases, J lost 6 bases, and 9 bases lay in between. CDR3 residues: CASTRISGELFF. The CDR3 DNA reads as TGTGCCAGCACTCGTATATCCGGGGAGCTGTTTTTT.

This clone rates as medium-sized. V is TRBV7-2 and J is TRBJ1-1; a weak D match, TRBD1 (6 bases). The CDR3 is made up of 13 amino acids. The V end was cut by 8 bases, the J end by 4 bases, with 14 bases between. Germline V lookup: CDR1 SGHTA, CDR2 FQGNSA. CDR3 region: CASQNRAATEAFF. CDR3 bases: TGTGCCAGCCAAAACAGGGCAGCCACTGAAGCTTTCTTT.

This clone was found many times. The rearrangement joins TRBV10-2 to TRBJ1-1; TRBD1 is a possible D gene (6 bases). With 8 bases removed from V and 4 bases from J, the gap between germline ends came to 14 bases. There are 13 residues in the CDR3. Germline CDR1 reads WSHSY; CDR2 reads SAAADI. The CDR3 sequence: CASGRGRGTEAFF. The DNA for the CDR3 is TGCGCCAGCGGGCGAGGCAGGGGCACTGAAGCTTTCTTT.

Comment on this clone: The sample carries other DNA sequences with the same CDR3. This rearrangement joins TRBV5-1 to TRBJ2-3; D unresolved. Trimming stripped 0 bases from V and 5 bases from J, with 7 bases between. The CDR3 consists of 13 residues. The germline V gene encodes CDR1 SGHRS and CDR2 YFSETQ. CDR3 sequence (DNA): TGCGCCAGCAGCTTGGAAGTCAGAGATACGCAGTATTTT. The encoded protein is CASSLEVRDTQYF.

The chain uses TRBV4-2 and TRBJ2-3; no clear D. Trimming shortened V by 0 bases and J by 3 bases, and 10 bases separated the two germline ends. The CDR3 consists of 15 residues. Germline values: CDR1 LGHNA, CDR2 YNFKEQ. The CDR3 sequence: CASSQEWVRTDTQYF. In DNA form, the CDR3 reads TGTGCCAGCAGCCAAGAATGGGTGAGGACAGATACGCAGTATTTT.

The gene calls are TRBV30 and TRBJ1-2; D remains unclear. This CDR3 contains 11 residues. Germline V gene data show CDR1 as GTSNPN and CDR2 as SVGIG (reference sequence). V was trimmed by 7 bases and J by 8 bases, leaving 14 bases between them. This chain's CDR3 is CASTREGGYTF. The CDR3 coding sequence is TGTGCCTCCACGAGGGAGGGCGGCTACACCTTC.

This clone was seen a few times. The chain combines TRBV6-5 with TRBJ1-1; D is possibly TRBD1 (6 bases). Germline loops: CDR1 MNHEY, CDR2 SVGAGI. CDR3 size: 14 residues. V was trimmed by 7 bases and J by 11 bases, leaving 23 bases between them. In DNA, the CDR3 is TGTGCCAGCACTTTACGAGACAGGAGCCTTGATGCTTTCTTT. It specifies CASTLRDRSLDAFF.

By proportion, this clone is medium-sized. V is TRBV15 and J is TRBJ2-3; 7 positions agree with TRBD2. This CDR3 is 15 amino acids long. V lost 0 bases, J lost 4 bases, and 4 bases stayed unmatched. Germline assignment: CDR1 LNHNV and CDR2 YYDKDF (reference sequence). The DNA for the CDR3 is TGTGCCACCAGCAGAGACAGGACTAGATCAGATACGCAGTATTTT. It encodes CATSRDRTRSDTQYF.

On this clone itself: A read error may be the cause here, since a much bigger clone is one base away. The same CDR3 can be traced to other DNA sequences in this sample. The chain joins TRBV2 to TRBJ2-5; 12 bases fit TRBD1. This CDR3 is 14 amino acids long. Germline V gene sequence: CDR1 SNHLY, CDR2 FYNNEI. With V trimmed by 9 bases and J by 8 bases, 10 bases remained unmatched. DNA of the CDR3: TGTGCCAGTTCCGGGACAGGGGGCGCGGAAACCCAGTACTTC. Its translation: CASSGTGGAETQYF.

This clone was picked up many times. This chain links TRBV7-9 with TRBJ2-3, with D unresolved. CDR1 SEHNR and CDR2 FQNEAQ come from the germline V gene (reference sequence). This CDR3 is built from 13 residues. V lost 5 bases and J lost 1, with 7 bases in between. CDR3 sequence (DNA): TGTGCCAGCAGCAAGCCGGGCACAGATACGCAGTATTTT. This sequence encodes CASSKPGTDTQYF.